This TCR beta chain originates from a study of blood T cell repertoires in COVID-19. About the research overall: PBMCs, B-cell-depleted T cells, or T cells were the source of the cDNA or gDNA that made up the material.

This clone was observed a handful of times. The CDR3 runs 12 residues. V was clipped by 6 bases and J by 0 bases, with 3 bases between them. In Seattle, patients joined the study during active infection and were tracked longitudinally. Per the original methods: Estimation of nucleated cell counts was performed using reference gene primer amplification. The method was immunoSEQ multiplex PCR; TCRdb's version includes in-frame clones alone and lacks a portion of them. D and trimming come from the DNA, and the V and J calls and clone size come from that table. Of around 37,000 clones in the sample, 84% were seen once.

The sequencing input was peripheral blood. This clonotype was sampled from a man aged 55-75 years with COVID-19, enrolled during active disease. The genes are TRBV12-3 or TRBV12-4 and TRBJ2-1; no reliable D call. The CDR3 loop reads CASRSSYNEQFF. The CDR3 DNA follows: TGTGCCAGCAGGAGCTCCTACAATGAGCAGTTCTTC.